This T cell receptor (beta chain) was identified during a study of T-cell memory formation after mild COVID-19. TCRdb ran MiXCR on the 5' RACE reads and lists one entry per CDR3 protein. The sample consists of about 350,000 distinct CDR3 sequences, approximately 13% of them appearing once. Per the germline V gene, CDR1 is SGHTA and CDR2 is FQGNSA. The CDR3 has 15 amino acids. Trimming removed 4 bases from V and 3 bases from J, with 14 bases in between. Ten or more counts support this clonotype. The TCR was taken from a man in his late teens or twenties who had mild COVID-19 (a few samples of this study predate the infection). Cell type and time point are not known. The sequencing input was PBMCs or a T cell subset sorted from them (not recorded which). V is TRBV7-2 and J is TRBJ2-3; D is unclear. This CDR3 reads CASSSVGIGTDTQYF. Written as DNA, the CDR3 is TGTGCCAGCAGCTCGGTGGGGATCGGAACAGATACGCAGTATTTT. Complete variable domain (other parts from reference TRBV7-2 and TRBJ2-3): GAGVSQSPSNKVTEKGKDVELRCDPISGHTALYWYRQSLGQGLEFLIYFQGNSAPDKSGLPSDRFSAERTGGSVSTLTIQRTQQEDSAVYLCASSSVGIGTDTQYFGPGTRLTVL.